These 5 T cell receptor beta chains came from one sample sequenced in a study of OX40 agonist ivuxolimab in advanced cancers. Receptor amplification or capture employed the immunoSEQ multiplex PCR assay. The source is immuneACCESS, and TCRdb retained only in-frame sequences with V and J called. Part of the clones is not carried over; for the studies checked, unresolved V genes explain less than half of this, and the remainder is unexplained. Within this sample are roughly 34,000 clones, with about 74% of them counted one time only. The ten largest clones take up about a fifth of the sample. Sequences were derived from CD4+ or CD8+ T cells sorted from blood, sampled in a trial of the OX40 agonist ivuxolimab. These receptors all stem from an adult with an advanced solid tumor such as melanoma, head and neck, liver or kidney cancer.

This chain connects TRBV10-2 to TRBJ1-2; the match to TRBD1 covers 8 bases. From germline, CDR1 is WSHSY and CDR2 SAAADI. The CDR3 covers 13 residues. Trimming removed 6 bases from V and 7 bases from J; junction bases left unmatched: 7. The CDR3 bases are TGCGCCAGCAGCCCGGACAGGGAAGTTGGCTACACCTTC. Translation: CASSPDREVGYTF.

This chain links TRBV14 with TRBJ1-3; unclear D gene. The V gene lost 3 bases and the J gene lost 0 bases, with 9 bases spanning the gap. The CDR3 consists of 15 residues. Germline lookup yields CDR1 SGHDN and CDR2 FVKESK. In nucleotides, the CDR3 is TGTGCCAGCAGCCATCGGCGGAGCTCTGGAAACACCATATATTTT. Protein sequence: CASSHRRSSGNTIYF. Based on the CDR3 plus reference TRBV14 and TRBJ1-3, the full variable domain is EAGVTQFPSHSVIEKGQTVTLRCDPISGHDNLYWYRRVMGKEIKFLLHFVKESKQDESGMPNNRFLAERTGGTYSTLKVQPAELEDSGVYFCASSHRRSSGNTIYFGEGSWLTVV.

The chain employs TRBV12-2 and TRBJ1-3; the table's D call TRBD1 went unverified against the DNA. TRBV12-2 is a pseudogene segment. This CDR3 spans 21 amino acids. The CDR3 region has the DNA TGTGCAAGTCGCTTAGTGGCCCCTCCGTTTGGGGGCCGCCCCTCTGGAAACACCATATATTTT. This sequence encodes CASRLVAPPFGGRPSGNTIYF.

This clone is categorized as medium-sized. The chain has TRBV11-2 and TRBJ2-7; perhaps TRBD2 as D (6 bases). Germline V lookup: CDR1 SGHAT, CDR2 FQNNGV. The CDR3 spans 14 residues. Trimming removed 5 bases from V and 4 bases from J, with 15 bases in between. The CDR3 region is CASSAGGFRYEQYF. The DNA for the CDR3 is TGTGCCAGCAGCGCCGGGGGATTTAGGTACGAGCAGTACTTC.

The chain employs TRBV10-2 and TRBJ2-3; D is unclear. The V gene's germline CDR1 is WSHSY and CDR2 SAAADI. The V end was cut by 8 bases, the J end by 2 bases, with 14 bases between. The length of the CDR3 is 14 residues. CDR3 nucleotide sequence: TGCGCCAGCCTAGGAGTAGCCTTCACAGATACGCAGTATTTT. Translating it yields CASLGVAFTDTQYF.